Presented here are 15 T cell receptor beta chains from one specimen sequenced in a study of early stage breast cancer tumors (dated by TCRdb to 2017 to 2019). Library preparation used the immunoSEQ multiplex PCR assay. TCRdb's version of the immuneACCESS table is confined to in-frame rearrangements and falls short of the full clone set. An unresolved V gene accounts for under half of the shortfall where checked; the remainder is of unknown origin. Recorded for this sample are about 51,000 clones; around 80% of them occurred a single time. The leading ten clones occupy around 3.4% of the sample. The sample comprised blood. These receptors were taken from a person aged 35-50 years with breast cancer.

The genes are TRBV6-5 and TRBJ2-7, with D uncertain. Germline CDR1 is MNHEY and CDR2 is SVGAGI. The CDR3 runs 15 residues. The V end lost 0 bases, the J end lost 4 bases, and 13 bases lay between the germline ends. The CDR3 loop is CASSYSLDSGYEQYF. CDR3 in DNA: TGTGCCAGCAGTTACTCGCTAGACTCCGGATACGAGCAGTACTTC.

The chain combines TRBV7-9 with TRBJ1-4, with D possibly TRBD1 on 5 matching bases. This CDR3 contains 13 residues. CDR1 and CDR2 (germline): SEHNR, FQNEAQ (reference sequence). V was trimmed by 5 bases and J by 7 bases, leaving 11 bases between them. The CDR3 sequence is CASSTDTSEKLFF. Written as DNA, the CDR3 is TGTGCCAGCAGCACGGACACGAGTGAAAAACTGTTTTTT.

The chain is built from TRBV7-8 and TRBJ1-1, with 7 bases that match TRBD1. The germline CDR1 and CDR2 sequences are SGHVS and FQNEAQ. This CDR3 is built from 17 residues. The J segment lost 0 bases and the V segment lost 5 bases, leaving 12 bases of the junction unmatched. The CDR3 coding sequence is TGTGCCAGCAGCCAACCCGTAGACAGGGTCATGAACACTGAAGCTTTCTTT. Translated: CASSQPVDRVMNTEAFF.

This clone was picked up a small number of times. Other DNA sequences in the sample encode the same CDR3. This chain uses TRBV15 with TRBJ1-5; D remains ambiguous. Germline CDR1 LNHNV, CDR2 YYDKDF (reference sequence). The CDR3 sequence is 14 residues long. Trimming removed 0 bases at V and 2 bases at J, with 5 bases between. The CDR3 spells CATSRDRGNQPQHF. DNA for the CDR3: TGTGCCACCAGCAGAGATCGCGGCAATCAGCCCCAGCATTTT.

The chain combines TRBV5-1 with TRBJ2-5; 10 positions match TRBD2. This CDR3 is built from 16 residues. V was clipped by 2 bases and J by 3 bases; unmatched bases: 7. Germline lookup yields CDR1 SGHRS and CDR2 YFSETQ. The CDR3 coding sequence is TGCGCCAGCAGCTTTGGGCTAGCGGGAGTAGAAGAGACCCAGTACTTC. Protein: CASSFGLAGVEETQYF.

This chain connects TRBV11-2 to TRBJ1-2, with D possibly matching TRBD1 (5 bases). Trimming removed 4 bases at V and 7 bases at J, with 10 bases between. The CDR3 has 12 residues. CDR1 is SGHAT and CDR2 is FQNNGV in the germline V gene. DNA of the CDR3: TGTGCCAGCAGCTCGTACAGGAGTGGCTACACCTTC. Its protein is CASSSYRSGYTF. The whole variable domain, remainder taken from reference TRBV11-2 and TRBJ1-2, is EAGVAQSPRYKIIEKRQSVAFWCNPISGHATLYWYQQILGQGPKLLIQFQNNGVVDDSQLPKDRFSAERLKGVDSTLKIQPAKLEDSAVYLCASSSYRSGYTFGSGTRLTVV.

The chain couples TRBV4-2 to TRBJ2-7; TRBD2 matches at 7 bases. Trimming removed 0 bases from V and 0 bases from J; junction bases left unmatched: 5. The CDR3 has 16 amino acids. Germline CDR1 and CDR2: LGHNA and YNFKEQ. CDR3 sequence: CASSQEGGVSSYEQYF. The CDR3 DNA sequence: TGTGCCAGCAGCCAAGAGGGGGGGGTGAGCTCCTACGAGCAGTACTTC.

This chain joins TRBV10-1 and TRBJ2-1; 11 nucleotides line up with TRBD2. The length of the CDR3 is 19 residues. CDR1 and CDR2 (germline): WNHNN, SYGVQD (reference sequence). V dropped 5 bases and J dropped 1; count of bases not matched to a gene: 13. This chain's CDR3 is CASSQYPRTSGHSYNEQFF. CDR3 sequence (DNA): TGCGCCAGCAGTCAGTACCCTCGGACTAGCGGGCATTCCTACAATGAGCAGTTCTTC.

V is TRBV4-1 and J is TRBJ2-5; D is ambiguous. V was pared by 2 bases and J by 3 bases, with 4 bases between. Per the germline V gene, CDR1 is MGHRA and CDR2 is YSYEKL. The CDR3 runs to 12 residues. CDR3 nucleotide sequence: TGCGCCAGCAGCCAAAATGAAGAGACCCAGTACTTC. Protein sequence: CASSQNEETQYF.

The chain uses TRBV29-1 and TRBJ2-1, with D perhaps matching TRBD1 or TRBD2 (5 bases each). CDR1 is SQVTM, CDR2 ANQGSEA, per germline. This CDR3 region has 11 residues. Here the CDR3 reads CGGTLNNEQFF. CDR3 sequence (DNA): TGCGGGGGAACGCTTAACAATGAGCAGTTCTTC.

The chain couples TRBV14 to TRBJ2-2; D gene ambiguous. V was clipped by 1 base and J by 4 bases, with 7 bases between them. Germline assignment: CDR1 SGHDN and CDR2 FVKESK. The CDR3 loop spans 14 amino acids. The DNA of the CDR3 is TGTGCCAGCAGCCAAGGACCACCCACCGGGGAGCTGTTTTTT. It codes for CASSQGPPTGELFF.

This chain's CDR3 is CASSLGQGGEQYF. The CDR3 DNA reads TGTGCCAGCAGCTTAGGGCAGGGTGGAGAGCAGTACTTC. The gene calls are TRBV11-3 and TRBJ2-7, with D possibly being TRBD1 (5 bases). The germline CDR1 and CDR2 sequences are SGHNT and YENEEA. The ends were cut back, 1 base at V and 7 bases at J, with 11 bases in the middle. CDR3 length: 13 residues.

Notes on this clone: This may come from a read error, since a much larger clone is one base off. The chain links TRBV30 to TRBJ2-7, with D perhaps matching TRBD1 (6 bases). The V and J ends lost 3 bases and 0 bases respectively, with 18 bases between them. Germline assignment: CDR1 GTSNPN and CDR2 SVGIG (reference sequence). The CDR3 is 16 residues long. The CDR3 nucleotides read TGTGCCTGGAGCCAACTACGAGGACAGCACTCCTACGAGCAGTACTTC. It is translated as CAWSQLRGQHSYEQYF. Full variable domain (rest looked up from reference TRBV30 and TRBJ2-7): SQTIHQWPATLVQPVGSPLSLECTVEGTSNPNLYWYRQAAGRGLQLLFYSVGIGQISSEVPQNLSASRPQDRQFILSSKKLLLSDSGFYLCAWSQLRGQHSYEQYFGPGTRLTVT.

This chain connects TRBV7-2 to TRBJ2-7; D may correspond to TRBD1 or TRBD2 (5 bases each). The length of the CDR3 is 17 residues. Germline-derived CDR1 and CDR2 are SGHTA and FQGNSA. The V and J ends lost 4 bases and 2 bases respectively, with 21 bases between them. CDR3 sequence reads: CASSSPARDPGAYEQYF. CDR3 sequence (DNA): TGTGCCAGCAGCTCCCCGGCCCGGGACCCTGGCGCCTACGAGCAGTACTTC.

The chain links TRBV10-3 to TRBJ1-1, with D maybe TRBD1 (5 bases). V was cut by 0 bases and J by 5 bases, with 13 bases left in between. Germline CDR1 and CDR2: ENHRY and SYGVKD. This CDR3 region has 15 residues. Here the CDR3 DNA reads TGTGCCATCAGTGAGTCGGGGGGGGTGCGAACTGAAGCTTTCTTT. As protein: CAISESGGVRTEAFF.